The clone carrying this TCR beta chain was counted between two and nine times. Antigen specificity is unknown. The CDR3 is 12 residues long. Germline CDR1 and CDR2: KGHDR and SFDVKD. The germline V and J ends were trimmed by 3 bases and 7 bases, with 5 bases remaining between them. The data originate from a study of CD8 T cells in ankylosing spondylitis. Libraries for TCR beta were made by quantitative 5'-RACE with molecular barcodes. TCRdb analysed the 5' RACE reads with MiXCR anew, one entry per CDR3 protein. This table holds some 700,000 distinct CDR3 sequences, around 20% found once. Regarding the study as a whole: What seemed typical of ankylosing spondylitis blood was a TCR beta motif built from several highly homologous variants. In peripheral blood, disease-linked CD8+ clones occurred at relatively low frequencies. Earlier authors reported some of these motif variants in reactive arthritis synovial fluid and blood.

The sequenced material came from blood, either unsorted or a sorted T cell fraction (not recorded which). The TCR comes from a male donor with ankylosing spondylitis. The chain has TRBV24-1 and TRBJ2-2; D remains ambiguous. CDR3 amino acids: CATSDVRGELFF. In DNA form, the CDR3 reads TGTGCCACCAGTGATGTTCGCGGGGAGCTGTTTTTT.